Each of the 4 T cell receptor beta chains below was sequenced from the same sample in a study of shared T cell receptors in the human thymus. Sequenced by immunoSEQ multiplex PCR; TCRdb stores in-frame clones only, minus some. The table records roughly 660,000 clones, around 89% of them present only once. This sample was also put to use in a study of human thymus T cells.

The sequencing sample was made of thymocytes. These receptors were taken from a boy under two years old with a congenital heart defect.

This chain links TRBV4-2 with TRBJ2-1; 9 bases fit TRBD2. Trimming removed 4 bases from V and 4 bases from J; junction bases left unmatched: 14. The length of the CDR3 is 18 residues. The germline V gene encodes CDR1 LGHNA and CDR2 YNFKEQ. CDR3 in amino acids: CASSLRKPSGINYNEQFF. The DNA for the CDR3 is TGTGCCAGCAGCCTACGGAAACCTAGCGGGATAAATTACAATGAGCAGTTCTTC.

The chain uses TRBV6-1 and TRBJ1-4; possibly TRBD1 for D (5 bases). CDR3 length: 15 residues. V gave up 2 bases and J gave up 0 bases, with 7 bases separating them. Germline assignment: CDR1 MNHNS and CDR2 SASEGT. The CDR3 region has the DNA TGTGCCAGCAGTGAACAGGGTACAACTAATGAAAAACTGTTTTTT. Protein: CASSEQGTTNEKLFF.

This sequence joins TRBV7-2 and TRBJ2-7; 9 nucleotides match TRBD2. This CDR3 comprises 17 residues. CDR1 SGHTA and CDR2 FQGNSA come from the germline V gene. With V trimmed by 0 bases and J by 4 bases, 10 bases remained unmatched. The CDR3 sequence: CASSLAETSGMEYEQYF. For the CDR3, the DNA is TGTGCCAGCAGCTTAGCCGAGACTAGCGGTATGGAGTACGAGCAGTACTTC.

The chain couples TRBV30 to TRBJ2-2; 7 nucleotides line up with TRBD1. Per germline, CDR1 GTSNPN and CDR2 SVGIG (reference sequence). The CDR3 has 16 residues. V shed 5 bases, J shed 3 bases, and the junction held 12 bases outside the gene matches. CDR3 sequence (DNA): TGTGCCTGGGAGTTTCTCAGGGGGAACGACACCGGGGAGCTGTTTTTT. This codes for CAWEFLRGNDTGELFF.